This paragraph reports one T cell receptor beta chain. The specificity of this receptor is unknown. The input lacks base qualities; no much larger clone sits a single base away. The data were obtained in a study of cytomegalovirus exposure and HLA in healthy donors (dated by TCRdb to about 2017). With regard to the full study: The 700 or so repertoires of the first cohort and the roughly 120 validation repertoires were produced on the same platform, according to a later analysis. The study aimed to test whether cataloging public T cell receptors could reveal signatures of past pathogen exposure. To predict cytomegalovirus infection status, the study brought together high-throughput TCR immunosequencing, statistical association of individual TCRs with disease status, and machine learning. Along with the roughly 710-subject first cohort, a separate validation cohort of over a hundred different subjects was used. The paper's findings and limits, for the study overall: A later analysis had no HLA typing for the validation cohort, so co-occurrence there was scored across all 120 repertoires. In vitro tests confirmed that a few of the cytomegalovirus-associated TCR beta chains recognize cytomegalovirus antigens. It was suggested by the authors that the approach could potentially be generalized to other disease states and immunological phenotypes. The classifier was reported to diagnose cytomegalovirus status with high specificity and sensitivity in both the original and validation cohorts. A later analysis found that TCRs clustered in the first cohort also tended to co-occur in the 120 validation repertoires, with 94% of cluster scores above 0. The study listed 150 to 200 TCR beta chains as associated with cytomegalovirus. Most TCR sequences were observed very rarely across donors, whereas some public TCRs were present in many individuals.

The donors were included in the validation cohort of roughly 120 subjects, a group kept apart from the roughly 730-subject first cohort. The CDR3 starts with the cysteine, ends with the phenylalanine, and has 13 residues. Only the CDR3 portion is preserved as DNA: 39 bases, with reading frame beginning at the first base. Trimming at the junction amounts to 2 bases on V and 9 bases on J, and the germline ends lie 10 bases apart. From the germline V gene, CDR1 is SGHVS and CDR2 is FNYEAQ. The protocol used for the library was the immunoSEQ multiplex PCR assay. The paper's data handling went like this. A statistical classification framework was built to diagnose cytomegalovirus status from the catalog of TCR beta chain sequences. TCRdb retrieved this table from immuneACCESS and kept in-frame rearrangements only. Not all clones are present; in checked studies, unresolved V genes account for under half, and no reason is known for the remainder. That table supplies the V and J calls and clone size; D and trimming were determined from the DNA. This sample lists about 49,000 clones; 94% were detected once. In total, the top ten clones hold 6.5% to 9.5% of the sample.

Sequencing was performed on PBMCs. Recombination linked TRBV7-6 to TRBJ2-2; the D gene lacks a confident call. The receptor comes from a woman aged 18-29 years in good health and CMV-seropositive. The CDR3 here reads CASSLIDSRELFF. Read as DNA, the sequence is TGTGCCAGCAGCTTAATTGACTCGAGGGAGCTGTTTTTT.